These 12 T cell receptor beta chains were all obtained from the same sample, sequenced in a study of Graves' ophthalmopathy and Graves' hyperthyroidism (dated by TCRdb to about 2018). Instrument used: Illumina HiSeq 2000. TCR beta CDR3 regions were amplified from RNA transcripts for repertoire sequencing. A first-round RT-PCR used HTBI primers with the Qiagen OneStep RT-PCR kit, followed by a second-round multiplex PCR, size selection and purification. TCRdb cleaned the public reads at Q25 with fastp, built clones with MiXCR and kept in-frame beta chains. Rows are unified per CDR3 protein, each entry keeping the most common DNA and genes. Present in this sample are some 210,000 distinct CDR3 sequences, just under 30% of which were seen just once. The top ten clonotypes cover approximately 9.1% of the sample. The sequenced sample consisted of peripheral blood. The receptors come from a man between 50 and 59 years old with Graves' ophthalmopathy. Donor details come from another sample of the same person, matched by shared clones.

This clonotype has at least ten counts. The chain carries TRBV29-1 and TRBJ2-2; D remains unclear. The V end was cut by 6 bases, the J end by 6 bases, with 11 bases between. Looked up from germline, CDR1 is SQVTM and CDR2 is ANQGSEA. The length of the CDR3 is 12 residues. CDR3 amino acids: CSVSSGAGELFF. The DNA of the CDR3 is TGCAGCGTATCATCGGGTGCCGGGGAGCTGTTTTTT.

The J gene is TRBJ1-5, the V gene TRBV20-1; no reliable D call. Germline CDR1 is DFQATT and CDR2 is SNEGSKA (reference sequence). The germline V and J ends were trimmed by 2 bases and 6 bases, with 11 bases remaining between them. CDR3 length equals 13 residues. The CDR3 protein is CSARTGLSQPQHF. Written as DNA, the CDR3 is TGCAGTGCTAGAACCGGACTCAGTCAGCCCCAGCATTTT.

The chain recombines TRBV6-1 with TRBJ1-1, with D possibly matching TRBD1 (6 bases). Between the trimmed V and J ends, which lost 6 bases and 6 bases, there was a span of 8 bases. The CDR3 spans 11 residues. CDR1 is MNHNS and CDR2 is SASEGT in the germline V gene. The CDR3 DNA reads TGTGCCAGCAGGGAGGGGGCTGAAGCTTTCTTT. Its translation is CASREGAEAFF.

This clonotype has a count of ten or more. V gene TRBV19 combines with J gene TRBJ2-2; D is unresolved. V lost 6 bases, J lost 7 bases, and 6 bases lay in between. From germline, CDR1 is LNHDA and CDR2 SQIVND (reference sequence). This CDR3 contains 11 residues. The CDR3 protein is CASRVGGELFF. DNA for the CDR3: TGTGCCAGTAGAGTCGGCGGGGAGCTGTTTTTT.

This clonotype came up once. A much larger clone sits a single nucleotide away, making a read error possible. This chain uses TRBV7-9 with TRBJ1-1, with TRBD1 identical over 7 bases. From germline, CDR1 is SEHNR and CDR2 FQNEAQ (reference sequence). The CDR3 consists of 14 residues. Trimming took 4 bases from V and 1 from J; bases not matched to a gene: 3. The CDR3 DNA follows: TGTGCCAGCAGCTCGGGACAGACGAACACTGAAGCTTTCTTT. This encodes CASSSGQTNTEAFF.

The sample holds many counts of this clonotype. The chain carries TRBV6-1 and TRBJ2-7; 8 bases are shared with TRBD1. V lost 0 bases and J lost 1; bases outside the gene matches: 5. This CDR3 has 16 amino acids. Looked up from germline, CDR1 is MNHNS and CDR2 is SASEGT. The CDR3 DNA is TGTGCCAGCAGTGAAGCCGGACAGGGTGGGTCCTACGAGCAGTACTTC. Protein product: CASSEAGQGGSYEQYF.

The gene calls are TRBV6-2 or TRBV6-3 and TRBJ2-7; tentatively, D is TRBD2 (5 bases). The CDR3 length is 15 residues. CDR1 is MNHEY and CDR2 is SVGEGT in the germline V gene. Trimming stripped 4 bases from V and 2 bases from J, with 15 bases between. DNA of the CDR3: TGTGCCAGCAGTTGGGTCGGGATACGGGCCTACGAGCAGTACTTC. It encodes CASSWVGIRAYEQYF.

This rearrangement joins TRBV6-1 to TRBJ2-7; D may be TRBD1 (6 bases). Trimming cost V 8 bases and J 2 bases, with 19 bases left between them. The germline gives CDR1 MNHNS, CDR2 SASEGT. The CDR3 has 15 amino acids. CDR3 nucleotides: TGTGCCAGCCTAAAAGCGGCAGGGACAACCTACGAGCAGTACTTC. Protein sequence: CASLKAAGTTYEQYF.

The rearrangement uses TRBV15 and TRBJ1-1; no definite D call. The CDR3 length is 11 residues. CDR1 LNHNV and CDR2 YYDKDF come from the germline V gene (reference sequence). V was cut by 10 bases and J by 0 bases, with 6 bases left in between. CDR3 bases: TGTGCCATACAGCTGAACACTGAAGCTTTCTTT. Its translation: CAIQLNTEAFF.

In the case of this clonotype: At one boundary the junction diverges from the germline segment, which might be a read error. The chain has TRBV4-2 and TRBJ2-7; 10 bases are a match to TRBD2. The CDR3 length is 15 residues. Looked up from germline, CDR1 is LGHNA and CDR2 is YNFKEQ. CDR3 coding DNA: TGTGCCAGCAGCCAAGAACGGGTGGCTAGCGGGAGAAAGGACTTC. Translation gives CASSQERVASGRKDF.

V is TRBV7-2 and J is TRBJ2-5; D gene ambiguous. Germline lookup yields CDR1 SGHTA and CDR2 FQGNSA. The CDR3 covers 15 residues. Trimming stripped 4 bases from V and 3 bases from J, with 15 bases between. CDR3 protein: CASSSRLSVEETQYF. The CDR3 DNA is TGTGCCAGCAGCTCCAGGTTATCGGTGGAAGAGACCCAGTACTTC.

This clonotype showed up many times. J is TRBJ2-2 and V is TRBV10-3, with 11 bases matching TRBD2. V dropped 4 bases and J dropped 6; count of bases not matched to a gene: 7. CDR1 and CDR2 from the germline V gene are ENHRY and SYGVKD. CDR3 size: 16 residues. DNA of the CDR3: TGTGCCATCAGTGGCACTAGCGGGAGAATTTCCGGGGAGCTGTTTTTT. This sequence encodes CAISGTSGRISGELFF.